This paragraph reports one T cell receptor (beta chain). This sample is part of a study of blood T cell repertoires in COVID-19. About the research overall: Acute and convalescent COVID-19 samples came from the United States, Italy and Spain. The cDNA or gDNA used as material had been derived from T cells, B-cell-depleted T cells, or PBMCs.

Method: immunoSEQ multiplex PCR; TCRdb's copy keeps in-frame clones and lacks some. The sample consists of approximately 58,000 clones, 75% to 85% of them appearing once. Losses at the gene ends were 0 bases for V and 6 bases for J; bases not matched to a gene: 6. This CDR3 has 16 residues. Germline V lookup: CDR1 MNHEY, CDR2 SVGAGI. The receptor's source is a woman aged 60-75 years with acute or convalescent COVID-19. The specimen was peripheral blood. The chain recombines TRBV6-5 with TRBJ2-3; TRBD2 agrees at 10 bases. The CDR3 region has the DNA TGTGCCAGCAGTTACTCGAGAGCGGGGGGGTTGGATACGCAGTATTTT. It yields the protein CASSYSRAGGLDTQYF.